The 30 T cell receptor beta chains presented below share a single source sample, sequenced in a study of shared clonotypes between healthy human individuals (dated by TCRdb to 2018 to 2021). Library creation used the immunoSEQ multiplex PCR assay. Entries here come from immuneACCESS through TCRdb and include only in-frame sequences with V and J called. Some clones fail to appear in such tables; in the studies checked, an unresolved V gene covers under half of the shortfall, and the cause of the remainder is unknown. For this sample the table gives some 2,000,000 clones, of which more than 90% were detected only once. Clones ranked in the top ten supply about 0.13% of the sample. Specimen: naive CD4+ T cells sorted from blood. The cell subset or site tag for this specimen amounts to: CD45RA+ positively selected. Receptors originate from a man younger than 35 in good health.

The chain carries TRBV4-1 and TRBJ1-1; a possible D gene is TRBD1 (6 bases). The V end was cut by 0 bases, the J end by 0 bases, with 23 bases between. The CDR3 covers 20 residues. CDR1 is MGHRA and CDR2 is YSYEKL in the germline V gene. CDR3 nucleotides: TGCGCCAGCAGCCAAGAAACATGGGTTAGGGGCCAGGGGTTGAACACTGAAGCTTTCTTT. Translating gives CASSQETWVRGQGLNTEAFF.

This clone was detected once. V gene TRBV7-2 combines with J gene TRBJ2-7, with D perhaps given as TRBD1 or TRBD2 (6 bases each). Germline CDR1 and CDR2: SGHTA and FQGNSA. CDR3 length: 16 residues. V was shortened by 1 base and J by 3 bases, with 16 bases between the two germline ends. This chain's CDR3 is CASSLVRWGAHYEQYF. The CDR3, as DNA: TGTGCCAGCAGCTTAGTTCGTTGGGGGGCGCACTACGAGCAGTACTTC.

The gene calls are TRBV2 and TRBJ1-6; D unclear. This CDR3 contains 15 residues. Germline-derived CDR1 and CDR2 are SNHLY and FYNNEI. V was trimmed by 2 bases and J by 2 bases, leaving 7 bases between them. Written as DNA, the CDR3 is TGTGCCAGCAGTGAATCCGGAGCCTATAATTCACCCCTCCACTTT. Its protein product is CASSESGAYNSPLHF.

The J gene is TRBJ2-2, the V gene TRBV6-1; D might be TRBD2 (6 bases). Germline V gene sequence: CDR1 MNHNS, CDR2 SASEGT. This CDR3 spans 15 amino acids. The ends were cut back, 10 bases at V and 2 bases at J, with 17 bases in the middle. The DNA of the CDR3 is TGTGCCACAGCCCGCCAAGGACTAAACACCGGGGAGCTGTTTTTT. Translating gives CATARQGLNTGELFF.

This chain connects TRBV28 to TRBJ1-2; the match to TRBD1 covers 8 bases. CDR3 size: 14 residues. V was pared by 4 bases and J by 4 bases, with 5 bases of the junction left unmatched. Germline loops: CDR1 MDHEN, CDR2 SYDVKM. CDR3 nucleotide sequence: TGTGCCAGCAGTTCCCAGGGGGCCGGCTATGGCTACACCTTC. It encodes CASSSQGAGYGYTF.

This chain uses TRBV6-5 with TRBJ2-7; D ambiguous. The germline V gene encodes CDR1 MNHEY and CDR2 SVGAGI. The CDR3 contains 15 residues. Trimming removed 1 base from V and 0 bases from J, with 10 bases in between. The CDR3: CASSYYSDTSYEQYF. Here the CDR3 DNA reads TGTGCCAGCAGTTACTACTCGGATACCTCCTACGAGCAGTACTTC.

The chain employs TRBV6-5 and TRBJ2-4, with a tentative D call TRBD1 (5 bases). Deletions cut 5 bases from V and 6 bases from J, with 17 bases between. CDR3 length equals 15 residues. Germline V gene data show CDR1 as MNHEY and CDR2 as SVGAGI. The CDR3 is CASSPSGKMRNIQYF. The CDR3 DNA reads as TGTGCCAGCAGTCCATCAGGGAAAATGAGAAACATTCAGTACTTC.

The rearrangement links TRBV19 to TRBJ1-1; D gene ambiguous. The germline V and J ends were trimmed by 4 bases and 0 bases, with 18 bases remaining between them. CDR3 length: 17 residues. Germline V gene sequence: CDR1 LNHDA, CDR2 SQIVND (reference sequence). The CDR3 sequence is CASSNLGEGLVNTEAFF. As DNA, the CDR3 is TGTGCCAGTAGTAATCTTGGGGAAGGGCTAGTGAACACTGAAGCTTTCTTT.

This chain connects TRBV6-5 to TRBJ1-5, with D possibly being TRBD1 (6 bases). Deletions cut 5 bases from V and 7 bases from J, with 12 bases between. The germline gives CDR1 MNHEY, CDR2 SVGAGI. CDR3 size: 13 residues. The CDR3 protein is CASSNGQLQPQHF. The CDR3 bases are TGTGCCAGCAGTAACGGACAGTTGCAGCCCCAGCATTTT.

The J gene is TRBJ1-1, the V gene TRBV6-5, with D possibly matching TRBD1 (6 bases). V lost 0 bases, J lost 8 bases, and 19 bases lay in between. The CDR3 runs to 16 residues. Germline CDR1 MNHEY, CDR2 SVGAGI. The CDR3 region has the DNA TGTGCCAGCAGTTACTCGAGTCCACCGGTAGGGGGGGAAGCTTTCTTT. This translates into CASSYSSPPVGGEAFF.

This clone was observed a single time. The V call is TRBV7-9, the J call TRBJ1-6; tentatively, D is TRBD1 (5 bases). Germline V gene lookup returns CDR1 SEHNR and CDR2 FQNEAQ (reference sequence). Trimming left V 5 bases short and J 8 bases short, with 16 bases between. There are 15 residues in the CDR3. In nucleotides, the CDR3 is TGTGCCAGCAGCCAAGGGGTCACCAAGGATTCACCCCTCCACTTT. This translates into CASSQGVTKDSPLHF.

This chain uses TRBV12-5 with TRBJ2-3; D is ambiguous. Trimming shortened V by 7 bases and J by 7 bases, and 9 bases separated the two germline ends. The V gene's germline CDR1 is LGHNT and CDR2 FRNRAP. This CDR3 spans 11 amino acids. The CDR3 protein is CASALTYTQYF. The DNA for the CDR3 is TGTGCTAGTGCCTTGACCTATACGCAGTATTTT.

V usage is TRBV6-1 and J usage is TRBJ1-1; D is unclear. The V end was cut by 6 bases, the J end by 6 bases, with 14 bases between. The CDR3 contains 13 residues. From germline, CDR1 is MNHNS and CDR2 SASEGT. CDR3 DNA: TGTGCCAGCAGCCCAGCCGTGAGCGCTGAAGCTTTCTTT. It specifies CASSPAVSAEAFF.

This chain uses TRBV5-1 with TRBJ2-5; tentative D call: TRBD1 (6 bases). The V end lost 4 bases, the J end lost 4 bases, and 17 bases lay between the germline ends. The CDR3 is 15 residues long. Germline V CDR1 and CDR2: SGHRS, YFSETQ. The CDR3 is CASSKPGQGPETQYF. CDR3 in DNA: TGCGCCAGCAGCAAACCGGGACAAGGCCCAGAGACCCAGTACTTC.

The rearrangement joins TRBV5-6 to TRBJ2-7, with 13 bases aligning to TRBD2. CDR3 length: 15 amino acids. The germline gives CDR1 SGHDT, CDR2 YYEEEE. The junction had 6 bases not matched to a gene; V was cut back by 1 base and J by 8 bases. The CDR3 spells CASSLRTSGSLQQYF. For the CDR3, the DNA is TGTGCCAGCAGCTTGCGGACTAGCGGGAGTCTCCAGCAGTACTTC.

Here the CDR3 reads CAINDGNSPLHF. For the CDR3, the DNA is TGTGCCATCAATGATGGTAATTCACCCCTCCACTTT. The genes are TRBV10-3 and TRBJ1-6; D is unclear. Trimming stripped 7 bases from V and 6 bases from J, with 7 bases between. CDR1 and CDR2 (germline): ENHRY, SYGVKD. The CDR3 loop spans 12 amino acids.

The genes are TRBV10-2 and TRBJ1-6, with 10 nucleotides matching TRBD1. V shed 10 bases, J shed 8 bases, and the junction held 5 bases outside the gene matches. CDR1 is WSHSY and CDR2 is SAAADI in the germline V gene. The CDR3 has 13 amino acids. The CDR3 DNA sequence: TGCGCCACCAGAGGGACAGGGGATTCACCCCTCCACTTT. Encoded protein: CATRGTGDSPLHF.

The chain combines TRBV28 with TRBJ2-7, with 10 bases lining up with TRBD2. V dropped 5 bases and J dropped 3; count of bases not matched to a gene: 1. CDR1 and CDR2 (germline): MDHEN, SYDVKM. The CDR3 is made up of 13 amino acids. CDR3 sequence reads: CASSRLAGYEQYF. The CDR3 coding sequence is TGTGCCAGCAGTCGACTAGCGGGCTACGAGCAGTACTTC.

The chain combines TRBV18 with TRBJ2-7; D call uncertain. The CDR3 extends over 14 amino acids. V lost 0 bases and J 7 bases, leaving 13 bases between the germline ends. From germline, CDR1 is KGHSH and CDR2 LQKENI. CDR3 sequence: CASSPPNREPEQYF. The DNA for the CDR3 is TGTGCCAGCTCACCACCTAACAGAGAGCCTGAGCAGTACTTC.

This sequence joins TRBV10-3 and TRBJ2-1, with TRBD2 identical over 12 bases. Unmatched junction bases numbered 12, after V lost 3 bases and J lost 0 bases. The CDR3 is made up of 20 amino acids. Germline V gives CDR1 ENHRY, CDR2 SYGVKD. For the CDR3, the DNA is TGTGCCATCAGTGACCTATACCTAGCGGGAGGGCCAGGCTCCTACAATGAGCAGTTCTTC. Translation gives CAISDLYLAGGPGSYNEQFF.

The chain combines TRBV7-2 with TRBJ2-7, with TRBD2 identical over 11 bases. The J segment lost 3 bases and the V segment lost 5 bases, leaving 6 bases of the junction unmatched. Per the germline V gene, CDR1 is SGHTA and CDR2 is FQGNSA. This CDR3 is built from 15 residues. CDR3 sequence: CASSGGLADYYEQYF. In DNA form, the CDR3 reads TGTGCCAGCAGCGGGGGACTAGCGGATTACTACGAGCAGTACTTC.

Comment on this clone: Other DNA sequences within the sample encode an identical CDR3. In DNA form, the CDR3 reads TGTGCCAGCAGCCGTGGCATTAACACTGAAGCTTTCTTT. Translation: CASSRGINTEAFF. The chain combines TRBV11-3 with TRBJ1-1; D gene uncertain. V was trimmed by 5 bases and J by 2 bases, leaving 9 bases between them. Germline V gene data show CDR1 as SGHNT and CDR2 as YENEEA. The CDR3 contains 13 residues.

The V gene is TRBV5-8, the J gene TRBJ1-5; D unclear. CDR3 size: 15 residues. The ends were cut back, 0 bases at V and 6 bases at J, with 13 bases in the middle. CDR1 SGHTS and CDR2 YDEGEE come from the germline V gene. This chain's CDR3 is CASSLGGRYGQPQHF. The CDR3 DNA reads TGTGCCAGCAGCTTGGGTGGCAGGTATGGTCAGCCCCAGCATTTT.

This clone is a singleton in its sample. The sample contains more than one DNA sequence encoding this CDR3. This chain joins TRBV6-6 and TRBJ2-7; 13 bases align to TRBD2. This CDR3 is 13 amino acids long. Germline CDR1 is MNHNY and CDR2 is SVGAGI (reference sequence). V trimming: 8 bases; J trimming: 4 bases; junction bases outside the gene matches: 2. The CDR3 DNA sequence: TGTGCCAGCTCACTAGCGGGAGGGTACGAGCAGTACTTC. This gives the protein CASSLAGGYEQYF.

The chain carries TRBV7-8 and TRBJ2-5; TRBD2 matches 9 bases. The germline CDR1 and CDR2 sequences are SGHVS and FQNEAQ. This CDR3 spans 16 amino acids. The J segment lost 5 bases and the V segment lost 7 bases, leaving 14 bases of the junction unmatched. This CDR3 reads CASTKAAGGVGETQYF. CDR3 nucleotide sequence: TGTGCCAGCACCAAAGCGGCGGGAGGGGTCGGGGAGACCCAGTACTTC.

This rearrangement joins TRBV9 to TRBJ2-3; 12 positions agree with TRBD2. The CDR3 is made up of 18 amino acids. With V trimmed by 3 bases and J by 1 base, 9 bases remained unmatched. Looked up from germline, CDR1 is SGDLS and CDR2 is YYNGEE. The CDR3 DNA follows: TGTGCCAGCAGCGACACCTCCGGGACTAGCGGGCGCACAGATACGCAGTATTTT. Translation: CASSDTSGTSGRTDTQYF.

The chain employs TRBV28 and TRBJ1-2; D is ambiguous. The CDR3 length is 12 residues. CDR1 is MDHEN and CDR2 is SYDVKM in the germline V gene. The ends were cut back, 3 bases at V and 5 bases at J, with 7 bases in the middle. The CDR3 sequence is CASSLEPYGYTF. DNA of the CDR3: TGTGCCAGCAGTTTGGAACCTTATGGCTACACCTTC.

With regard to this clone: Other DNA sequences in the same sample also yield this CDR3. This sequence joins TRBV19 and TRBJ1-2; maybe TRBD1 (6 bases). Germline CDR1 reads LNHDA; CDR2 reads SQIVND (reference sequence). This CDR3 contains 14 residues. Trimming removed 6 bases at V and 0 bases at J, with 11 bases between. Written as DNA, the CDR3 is TGTGCCAGTAGCGAGGACAGAACTAACTATGGCTACACCTTC. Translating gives CASSEDRTNYGYTF. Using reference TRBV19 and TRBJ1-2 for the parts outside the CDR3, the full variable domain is DGGITQSPKYLFRKEGQNVTLSCEQNLNHDAMYWYRQDPGQGLRLIYYSQIVNDFQKGDIAEGYSVSREKKESFPLTVTSAQKNPTAFYLCASSEDRTNYGYTFGSGTRLTVV.

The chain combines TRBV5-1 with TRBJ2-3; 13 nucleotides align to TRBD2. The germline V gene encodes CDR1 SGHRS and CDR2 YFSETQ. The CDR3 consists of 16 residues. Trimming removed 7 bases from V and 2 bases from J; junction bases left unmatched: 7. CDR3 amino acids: CASGRTSGGFTDTQYF. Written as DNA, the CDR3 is TGCGCCAGCGGCCGGACTAGCGGGGGCTTCACAGATACGCAGTATTTT.

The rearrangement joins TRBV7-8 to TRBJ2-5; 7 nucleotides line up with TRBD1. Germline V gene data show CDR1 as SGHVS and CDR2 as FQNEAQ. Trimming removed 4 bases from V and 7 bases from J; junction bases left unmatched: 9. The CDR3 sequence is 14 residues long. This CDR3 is CASSSLQGFGTQYF. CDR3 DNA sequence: TGTGCCAGCAGCTCCCTACAGGGGTTCGGGACCCAGTACTTC.